Below are 22 T cell receptor beta chains sequenced from a single sample in a study of tissue T cells after allogeneic stem cell transplantation. TCRdb's copy holds only in-frame clones and misses some; the assay was immunoSEQ multiplex PCR. In the table there are thousands of clones, roughly three fifths of which are singletons. Time point denoted: mouse harvest day 7 after allogeneic transplant. The graft held 10^6 splenic CD5+ T cells and 10^7 T-cell-depleted bone marrow cells. Source material: spleen. These receptors originate from a female BALB/c mouse given C57BL/6 T cells with graft-versus-host disease after an allogeneic hematopoietic cell transplant.

With respect to this clone: The gene names here belong to mouse. The read finishes 1 residue shy of the CDR3 end, and the germline J gene is used to complete it. The genes are TRBV3 and TRBJ2-7; 8 bases fit TRBD1. The length of the CDR3 is 12 residues. Germline CDR1 SNHLY, CDR2 FYNGKV (reference sequence). J was trimmed by 7 bases and V by 5 bases; bases with no gene match: 4. The CDR3 here is CASSTTGEEQYF. The CDR3 DNA, read in part, is TGTGCCAGCAGCACGACAGGGGAGGAACAGTAC.

Comment on this clone: Genes and germline are mouse. The read finishes 1 residue shy of the CDR3 end, and the germline J gene is used to complete it. V is TRBV4 and J is TRBJ2-7; 11 nucleotides align to TRBD2. Germline CDR1 and CDR2: LGHDT and YNNKQL (reference sequence). The CDR3 sequence is 14 residues long. V shed 5 bases and J 3 bases; nucleotides not matched to a gene: 3. The sequenced CDR3 bases are TGTGCCAGCAGCACCGGGACTGGGGGCTATGAACAGTAC. As protein: CASSTGTGGYEQY. Given in full, the CDR3 is CASSTGTGGYEQYF.

As for this clone: The gene symbols are mouse symbols. The read is 1 residue too short to cover the CDR3 end, so that end is filled in from the germline J gene. This rearrangement joins TRBV16 to TRBJ2-7, with 10 bases matching TRBD2. The germline gives CDR1 SGHSA, CDR2 FRNQAP. The V and J ends lost 2 bases and 3 bases, in that order; junction bases with no gene match: 1. The CDR3 has 14 residues. CDR3 sequence: CASSLTGGGYEQYF. The covered CDR3 bases are TGTGCAAGCAGCTTAACTGGGGGGGGCTATGAACAGTAC.

Notes on this clone: Gene names and germline refer to mouse. Sequencing ends 1 residue short of the CDR3 end; the germline J gene provides the rest. The V call is TRBV26, the J call TRBJ1-4, with D unresolved. Trimming removed 2 bases at V and 4 bases at J, with 5 bases between. From germline, CDR1 is KGHPV and CDR2 FQNQEV (reference sequence). CDR3 length: 13 residues. CDR3 DNA (partial): TGTGCCAGCAGTCTGCACAACAACGAAAGATTATTT. Translated: CASSLHNNERLF. The complete CDR3 protein is CASSLHNNERLFF.

This clone has only a few counts. The genes and germline here are from mouse. Read coverage stops 1 residue before the CDR3 terminus; the germline J gene supplies the remainder. J is TRBJ1-1 and V is TRBV14; no reliable D call. The V and J ends lost 0 bases and 0 bases respectively, with 3 bases between them. Germline CDR1 SGHDT, CDR2 FRDEAV. The CDR3 totals 13 residues. The CDR3 bases that were read are TGTGCCAGCAGTTTCTCCCCAAACACAGAAGTCTTC. This gives the protein CASSFSPNTEVF. The full CDR3 protein reads CASSFSPNTEVFF.

Remarks on this clone: Gene names refer to mouse genes. The missing CDR3 end, 1 residue past where the read stops, is filled in from the germline J gene. The V gene is TRBV16, the J gene TRBJ1-1; D remains ambiguous. Deletions cut 0 bases from V and 5 bases from J, with 7 bases between. The CDR3 sequence is 13 residues long. Germline CDR1 and CDR2: SGHSA and FRNQAP. This chain's CDR3 is CASSLDLGTEVFF. The sequenced CDR3 bases are TGTGCAAGCAGCTTAGATCTTGGGACAGAAGTCTTC.

Sample share makes this clone medium-sized. The gene names given are mouse names. The missing CDR3 end, 1 residue past where the read stops, is filled in from the germline J gene. The V gene is TRBV29, the J gene TRBJ2-7; a weak D match, TRBD1 (5 bases). This CDR3 comprises 11 residues. Per germline, CDR1 MSHET and CDR2 SYDVDS. The V end was cut by 5 bases, the J end by 4 bases, with 6 bases between. The CDR3 loop reads CASSTGYEQYF. The sequenced part of the CDR3 DNA is TGTGCTAGCAGTACAGGATATGAACAGTAC. The full variable domain, with the rest looked up from reference TRBV29 and TRBJ2-7, is DMKVTQMPRYLIKRMGENVLLECGQDMSHETMYWYRQDPGLGLQLIYISYDVDSNSEGDIPKGYRVSRKKREHFSLILDSAKTNQTSVYFCASSTGYEQYFGPGTRLTVL.

Turning to this clone: Mouse names are used for the genes. The CDR3 extends 1 residue past the end of the read, so its final part is completed from the germline J gene. The genes are TRBV26 and TRBJ2-7, with 9 bases fitting TRBD1. The germline V gene has CDR1 KGHPV and CDR2 FQNQEV (reference sequence). V shed 3 bases, J shed 4 bases, and the junction held 4 bases outside the gene matches. The CDR3 has 14 residues. The CDR3 bases that were read are TGTGCCAGCAGTCTTGACAGGGGGGGATATGAACAGTAC. Its translation is CASSLDRGGYEQY. The whole CDR3 region reads CASSLDRGGYEQYF.

Points on this clone: Genes here carry mouse names. With the read ending 1 residue before the CDR3 end, the germline J gene is used to fill in that end. This chain uses TRBV12-2 with TRBJ1-1; a weak D match, TRBD1 (5 bases). The CDR3 length is 13 residues. CDR1 is SGHLS and CDR2 is HYDKME in the germline V gene. The germline V and J ends were trimmed by 4 bases and 1 base, with 9 bases remaining between them. The CDR3 DNA, read in part, is TGTGCCAGCTCCTCGGGGGAAAACACAGAAGTCTTC. Encoded protein: CASSSGENTEVF. The full CDR3 protein reads CASSSGENTEVFF.

Details on this clone: Germline and genes here are mouse. The sequence runs out 1 residue before the end of the CDR3; the remainder is reconstructed from the germline J gene. The genes are TRBV13-1 and TRBJ1-4; 7 nucleotides align to TRBD1. The ends lost 3 bases at V and 1 base at J; junction bases unmatched: 0. The CDR3 has 14 amino acids. Per germline, CDR1 NSHNY and CDR2 SYGAGN. CDR3 DNA (partial): TGTGCCAGCAGTGGACAGGGTTCCAACGAAAGATTATTT. This gives the protein CASSGQGSNERLF. The full CDR3 reads CASSGQGSNERLFF.

Remarks on this clone: Gene names and germline refer to mouse. The read gets to within 1 residue of the CDR3 end, and the germline J gene fills in the rest. The rearrangement uses TRBV3 and TRBJ1-2; possibly TRBD1 for D (5 bases). Per the germline V gene, CDR1 is SNHLY and CDR2 is FYNGKV (reference sequence). This CDR3 is 12 amino acids long. V was shortened by 1 base and J by 5 bases, with 5 bases between the two germline ends. The CDR3 here is CASSLEGSDYTF. The CDR3 DNA, read in part, is TGTGCCAGCAGCTTAGAGGGGTCCGACTACACC.

With regard to this clone: The gene names given are mouse names. Read sequence stops 1 residue before the CDR3 end, and the germline J gene provides the missing end. V usage is TRBV13-2 and J usage is TRBJ2-4; D possibly matches TRBD1 or TRBD2 (5 bases each). Germline V gene data show CDR1 as NNHNN and CDR2 as SYGAGS (reference sequence). CDR3 length: 13 amino acids. Trimming removed 3 bases from V and 0 bases from J, with 5 bases in between. CDR3 residues: CASGGGSQNTLYF. The sequenced part of the CDR3 DNA is TGTGCCAGCGGTGGGGGGAGTCAAAACACCTTGTAC.

Details on this clone: Mouse names are used for the genes. The read ends 1 residue shy of where the CDR3 ends; the end is completed using the germline J gene. The V gene is TRBV26, the J gene TRBJ1-3, with D possibly being TRBD1 (5 bases). The CDR3 totals 15 residues. CDR1 is KGHPV and CDR2 is FQNQEV in the germline V gene (reference sequence). With 3 bases removed from V and 0 bases from J, the gap between germline ends came to 9 bases. CDR3 sequence reads: CASSLQGNSGNTLYF. Partial CDR3 DNA: TGTGCCAGCAGTCTCCAGGGAAATTCTGGAAATACGCTCTAT.

A word on this clone: All gene names here are mouse names. The read terminates 1 residue ahead of where the CDR3 ends, so the germline J gene completes it. V usage is TRBV13-2 and J usage is TRBJ1-1, with D tentatively TRBD1 (6 bases). This CDR3 has 14 amino acids. The V end was cut by 0 bases, the J end by 1 base, with 7 bases between. From germline, CDR1 is NNHNN and CDR2 SYGAGS (reference sequence). The CDR3 region is CASGDGGGNTEVFF. CDR3 DNA, as far as it was read: TGTGCCAGCGGTGATGGAGGGGGAAACACAGAAGTCTTC.

Worth noting for this clone: Gene names follow the mouse nomenclature. With the read ending 1 residue before the CDR3 end, the germline J gene is used to fill in that end. The rearrangement links TRBV3 to TRBJ1-4; D uncertain. Germline CDR1 and CDR2: SNHLY and FYNGKV (reference sequence). CDR3 size: 12 residues. Trimming left V 5 bases short and J 7 bases short, with 8 bases between. The CDR3 sequence is CASSPGGERLFF. The CDR3 DNA, read in part, is TGTGCCAGCAGCCCGGGCGGCGAAAGATTATTT.

Notes on this clone: The germline and genes are mouse ones. The read halts 1 residue ahead of the CDR3 end, with the missing end drawn from the germline J gene. The chain couples TRBV29 to TRBJ2-3; a possible D gene is TRBD1 (5 bases). V dropped 3 bases and J dropped 3 bases, with 13 bases sitting between them. Germline values: CDR1 MSHET, CDR2 SYDVDS. The CDR3 runs to 15 residues. CDR3 amino acids: CASSLRTSGAETLYF. The CDR3 DNA, read in part, is TGTGCTAGCAGTTTGCGGACATCAGGGGCAGAAACGCTGTAT.

Regarding this clone: These gene names are mouse names. The CDR3 extends 1 residue past the end of the read, so its final part is completed from the germline J gene. The J gene is TRBJ1-2, the V gene TRBV20; D is perhaps TRBD1 (5 bases). Germline-derived CDR1 and CDR2 are GFQATS and STVNSAI. The CDR3 totals 13 residues. Trimming removed 2 bases at V and 3 bases at J, with 10 bases between. Partial CDR3 DNA: TGTGGTGCTAGGCGGGACTCCCACTCCGACTACACC. This encodes CGARRDSHSDYT. The CDR3 reads in full as CGARRDSHSDYTF.

Concerning this clone itself: Germline and genes here are mouse. The CDR3 is CASSQQGRNQAPLF. CDR3 DNA, as far as it was read: TGTGCCAGCAGCCAACAGGGACGGAACCAGGCTCCGCTT. The chain links TRBV26 to TRBJ1-5; D is possibly TRBD1 (6 bases). The CDR3 end lies 1 residue beyond the end of the read and is filled in from the germline J gene. V was pared by 6 bases and J by 4 bases, with 13 bases between. The CDR3 totals 14 residues. Looked up from germline, CDR1 is KGHPV and CDR2 is FQNQEV (reference sequence). The whole variable domain, remainder taken from reference TRBV26 and TRBJ1-5, is NSKVIQTPRYLVKGQGQKAKMRCIPEKGHPVVFWYQQNKNNEFKFLINFQNQEVLQQIDMTEKRFSAECPSNSPCSLEIQSSEAGDSALYLCASSQQGRNQAPLFGEGTRLSVL.

In regard to this clone: Genes and germline are mouse. Read data end 1 residue before the CDR3 end; the end is taken from the germline J gene. V gene TRBV17 combines with J gene TRBJ2-5, with TRBD2 as a possible D gene (6 bases). Trimming stripped 4 bases from V and 4 bases from J, with 15 bases between. Germline V gene lookup returns CDR1 MNHDT and CDR2 YYDKIL. The CDR3 extends over 15 amino acids. The CDR3 here is CASSTLGGREDTQYF. The sequenced CDR3 bases are TGTGCTAGCAGTACCCTCGGGGGGAGGGAAGACACCCAGTAC.

Regarding this clone: These gene names are mouse names. The part of the CDR3 DNA that was read is TGTGCCAGCGGTGAAAGGGGGGGGAACACCGGGCAGCTCTAC. Protein: CASGERGGNTGQLY. The full CDR3 protein reads CASGERGGNTGQLYF. The genes are TRBV13-2 and TRBJ2-2; D is possibly TRBD2 (7 bases). The CDR3 is cut off 1 residue early in the read; its end comes from the germline J gene. V was trimmed by 2 bases and J by 2 bases, leaving 10 bases between them. The CDR3 has 15 amino acids. Germline values: CDR1 NNHNN, CDR2 SYGAGS (reference sequence).

Notes on this clone: These gene names are mouse names. The read is 1 residue too short to cover the CDR3 end, so that end is filled in from the germline J gene. V gene TRBV13-3 combines with J gene TRBJ1-1, with 10 nucleotides matching TRBD1. The length of the CDR3 is 16 residues. Per the germline V gene, CDR1 is NNHDY and CDR2 is SYVADS. The J segment lost 1 base and the V segment lost 5 bases, leaving 8 bases of the junction unmatched. The sequenced CDR3 bases are TGTGCCAGCAGCTCCCGGGACAGGGGTCGGAACACAGAAGTCTTC. The encoded protein is CASSSRDRGRNTEVF. In full, the CDR3 is CASSSRDRGRNTEVFF.

With respect to this clone: Genes here carry mouse names. From the germline J gene comes the end of the CDR3, since the read stops 1 residue before it. V is TRBV13-1 and J is TRBJ2-1; D is possibly TRBD1 (5 bases). The CDR3 contains 14 residues. Trimming removed 0 bases from V and 4 bases from J, with 8 bases in between. CDR1 and CDR2 from the germline V gene are NSHNY and SYGAGN. CDR3 bases read: TGTGCCAGCAGTGATGCTGGACAATATGCTGAGCAGTTC. This codes for CASSDAGQYAEQF. The whole CDR3 protein is CASSDAGQYAEQFF.